This T cell receptor beta chain emerged from a study of T cell repertoires in cytomegalovirus infection. Background on the study: Public TCR beta signatures provided an indication of both CMV infection and a matching HLA type. General study points: Cumulative public TCR beta family frequency identified CMV carriers with the relevant HLA.

This clonotype was counted at least ten times. No antigen is known for it. The CDR3 loop spans 16 amino acids. Germline loops: CDR1 SGHTA, CDR2 FQGTGA. The V segment lost 2 bases and the J segment 4 bases; nucleotides outside the gene matches: 6. TCRdb passed the reads through MiXCR, listing each CDR3 protein once. The sample contains 450,000 to 600,000 distinct CDR3 sequences, around 11% of which appear only once. The receptor's source is a human donor in good health (CMV status not recorded). Some clones in this sample may be carry-over from other donors' samples. Input material: PBMCs. The V gene is TRBV7-3, the J gene TRBJ2-5; 11 nucleotides line up with TRBD2. The CDR3 here is CASSLGGTSGRETQYF. The DNA of the CDR3 is TGTGCCAGCAGCTTAGGAGGTACTAGCGGGAGAGAGACCCAGTACTTC.